These 14 T cell receptor beta chains came from one sample sequenced in a study of post-analysis software for immune sequencing data. Points from the study as a whole: Roughly 5 TRBV segments, TRBV5-6, TRBV5-1 and TRBV20-1 among them, were found more frequent in patients than controls.

No cognate antigen is known for these TCRs. Prepared TCR beta cDNA libraries contained unique molecular identifiers. TCRdb processed the PCR reads anew with MiXCR; each CDR3 protein has one entry. The data contain about 200,000 distinct CDR3 sequences, 29% of them seen just once; the ten biggest clones take up around 3.7%. Sequencing was done on a sample of blood. Receptor source: a girl aged 2-17 years with multiple sclerosis.

V gene TRBV18 combines with J gene TRBJ2-2; 7 positions agree with TRBD1. CDR1 and CDR2 from the germline V gene are KGHSH and LQKENI. The CDR3 is 14 amino acids. After removal of 5 bases from V and 6 bases from J, the junction contained 6 bases not matched to a gene. In DNA form, the CDR3 reads TGTGCCAGCTCAGCATTCGACAGGGCCGGGGAGCTGTTTTTT. Encoded protein: CASSAFDRAGELFF. Variable domain in full (rest from reference TRBV18 and TRBJ2-2): NAGVMQNPRHLVRRRGQEARLRCSPMKGHSHVYWYRQLPEEGLKFMVYLQKENIIDESGMPKERFSAEFPKEGPSILRIQQVVRGDSAAYFCASSAFDRAGELFFGEGSRLTVL.

Worth noting for this clonotype: This may be a read error: a much more frequent sequence differs by one nucleotide. The V call is TRBV6-2 or TRBV6-3, the J call TRBJ2-1; 8 bases match TRBD2. Looked up from germline, CDR1 is MNHEY and CDR2 is SVGEGT. The trim removed 2 bases at V and 9 bases at J, leaving 6 bases unmatched. This CDR3 has 14 residues. The CDR3 reads CASSYDRGGLEQFF. The DNA for the CDR3 is TGTGCCAGCAGTTACGATCGGGGGGGGCTTGAGCAGTTCTTC.

This clonotype came up a few times. The chain links TRBV7-6 to TRBJ2-3; weak D call: TRBD2 (7 bases). CDR3 length: 16 amino acids. Per the germline V gene, CDR1 is SGHVS and CDR2 is FNYEAQ. V was clipped by 0 bases and J by 1 base, with 11 bases between them. The CDR3 loop is CASSLAGGLGTDTQYF. The CDR3 coding sequence is TGTGCCAGCAGCTTAGCCGGGGGGCTAGGCACAGATACGCAGTATTTT.

Only a few counts were recorded for this clonotype. The chain combines TRBV5-1 with TRBJ2-2; 7 nucleotides match TRBD1. CDR1 and CDR2 from the germline V gene are SGHRS and YFSETQ. V dropped 0 bases and J dropped 7; count of bases not matched to a gene: 3. The CDR3 extends over 14 amino acids. CDR3 nucleotides: TGCGCCAGCAGCTTGGGGGACAGTCGCGGGGAGCTGTTTTTT. It translates to CASSLGDSRGELFF.

Comment on this clonotype: This may stem from a read error, because a much larger clone lies one nucleotide away. This chain links TRBV5-1 with TRBJ2-1; unclear D gene. CDR1 and CDR2 from the germline V gene are SGHRS and YFSETQ. The CDR3 covers 12 residues. CDR3 bases: TGCACCAGCAGCCCCCTAGACAATGAGCAGTTCTTC. It specifies CTSSPLDNEQFF.

This clonotype was counted only a few times. V is TRBV29-1 and J is TRBJ1-1, with D possibly being TRBD1 (6 bases). V gave up 5 bases and J gave up 5 bases, with 15 bases separating them. The CDR3 length is 13 residues. CDR1 is SQVTM, CDR2 ANQGSEA, per germline. The CDR3, as DNA: TGCAGCGTTTCGGCAGGGCAGGGGACTGAAGCTTTCTTT. It translates to CSVSAGQGTEAFF.

This clonotype has a count of ten or more. The CDR3: CATRGQGDQETQYF. Written as DNA, the CDR3 is TGTGCCACCAGAGGACAGGGGGACCAAGAGACCCAGTACTTC. This sequence joins TRBV24-1 and TRBJ2-5; 10 bases fit TRBD1. Germline V gene data show CDR1 as KGHDR and CDR2 as SFDVKD. The J segment lost 0 bases and the V segment lost 7 bases, leaving 1 base of the junction unmatched. This CDR3 comprises 14 residues.

This clonotype was seen many times. The chain employs TRBV7-6 and TRBJ2-7; 9 bases are shared with TRBD2. Germline values: CDR1 SGHVS, CDR2 FNYEAQ. This CDR3 has 15 amino acids. V dropped 5 bases and J dropped 2; count of bases not matched to a gene: 7. CDR3 nucleotides: TGTGCCAGCAGCACTAGTTCTAGCGGGACCTACGAGCAGTACTTC. Translation gives CASSTSSSGTYEQYF.

V usage is TRBV5-1 and J usage is TRBJ1-1; the match to TRBD1 covers 10 bases. The length of the CDR3 is 14 residues. Looked up from germline, CDR1 is SGHRS and CDR2 is YFSETQ. Unmatched junction bases numbered 5, after V lost 4 bases and J lost 5 bases. CDR3 residues: CASSARTGGTEAFF. CDR3 nucleotide sequence: TGCGCCAGCAGCGCGAGGACAGGGGGAACTGAAGCTTTCTTT.

As for this clonotype: Just one base apart from a much larger clone, this may be a read error. The rearrangement links TRBV29-1 to TRBJ1-2; D is perhaps TRBD1 (5 bases). This CDR3 is built from 10 residues. V lost 5 bases, J lost 10 bases, and 11 bases lay in between. The germline gives CDR1 SQVTM, CDR2 ANQGSEA. The CDR3 coding sequence is TGCAGCGTTCAGGGCTTCGACTACACCTTC. Residues: CSVQGFDYTF.

A remark on this clonotype: A read error may explain this, as a much larger clone is one base away. J is TRBJ2-1 and V is TRBV20-1; TRBD2 agrees at 10 bases. Germline loops: CDR1 DFQATT, CDR2 SNEGSKA (reference sequence). The CDR3 runs to 15 residues. CDR3 in DNA: TGCAGTGCTAGTCTCCTAGCGGGAGTGTACAATGTGCAGTTCTTC. Its translation is CSASLLAGVYNVQFF.

There are a few counts of this clonotype. This chain connects TRBV20-1 to TRBJ1-2, with TRBD1 identical over 11 bases. Germline V lookup: CDR1 DFQATT, CDR2 SNEGSKA (reference sequence). V lost 6 bases, J lost 7 bases, and 10 bases stayed unmatched. The CDR3 has 14 residues. The CDR3 bases are TGCAGTGCACCGCCGGGGGACAGGGGGGGTGGCTACACCTTC. Protein product: CSAPPGDRGGGYTF.

V gene TRBV9 combines with J gene TRBJ2-3; no firm D call. The CDR3 consists of 12 residues. V dropped 0 bases and J dropped 4 bases, with 3 bases sitting between them. Germline lookup yields CDR1 SGDLS and CDR2 YYNGEE. In DNA form, the CDR3 reads TGTGCCAGCAGCGTAGATTCAGATACGCAGTATTTT. It specifies CASSVDSDTQYF. Full variable domain (outside the CDR3, taken from reference TRBV9 and TRBJ2-3): DSGVTQTPKHLITATGQRVTLRCSPRSGDLSVYWYQQSLDQGLQFLIQYYNGEERAKGNILERFSAQQFPDLHSELNLSSLELGDSALYFCASSVDSDTQYFGPGTRLTVL.

The rearrangement joins TRBV27 to TRBJ1-1, with D possibly being TRBD1 (5 bases). Germline assignment: CDR1 MNHEY and CDR2 SMNVEV (reference sequence). CDR3 size: 13 residues. V lost 7 bases, J lost 4 bases, and 13 bases lay in between. CDR3 in DNA: TGTGCCAGCATCAGAATTGGGGGCACTGAAGCTTTCTTT. Protein sequence: CASIRIGGTEAFF.